The subject of this entry is one T cell receptor (beta chain). This specimen belongs to a study of blood T cell repertoires in COVID-19. The wider study: T cells, B-cell-depleted T cells, or PBMCs provided the cDNA or gDNA that served as material.

Clones were read by immunoSEQ multiplex PCR, and TCRdb kept only the in-frame ones, dropping some. Among around 450,000 clones listed, about 90% were seen once. The CDR3 is made up of 16 amino acids. V and J are TRBV21-1 and TRBJ1-3. TRBV21-1 is a pseudogene. The clonotype was recovered from a woman between 18 and 29 years old who had recovered from COVID-19. Sequencing was carried out using PBMCs or T cells enriched from blood (not recorded which). The CDR3 bases are TGTGCCAGCAGCAATGGCCCCAGGAGGGCTGGAAACACCATATATTTT. Amino acid sequence: CASSNGPRRAGNTIYF.